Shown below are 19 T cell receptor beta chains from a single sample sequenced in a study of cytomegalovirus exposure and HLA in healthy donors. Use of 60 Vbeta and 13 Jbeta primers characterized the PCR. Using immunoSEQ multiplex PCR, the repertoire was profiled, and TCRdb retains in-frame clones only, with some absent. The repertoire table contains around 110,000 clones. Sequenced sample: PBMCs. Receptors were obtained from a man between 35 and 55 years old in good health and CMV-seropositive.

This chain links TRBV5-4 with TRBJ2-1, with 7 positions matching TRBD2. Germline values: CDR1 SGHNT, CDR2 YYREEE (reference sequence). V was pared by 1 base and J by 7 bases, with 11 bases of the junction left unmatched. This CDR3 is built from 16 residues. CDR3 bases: TGTGCCAGCAGCTTGCGGATGGGAGGGCCTGGGAATGAGCAGTTCTTC. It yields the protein CASSLRMGGPGNEQFF.

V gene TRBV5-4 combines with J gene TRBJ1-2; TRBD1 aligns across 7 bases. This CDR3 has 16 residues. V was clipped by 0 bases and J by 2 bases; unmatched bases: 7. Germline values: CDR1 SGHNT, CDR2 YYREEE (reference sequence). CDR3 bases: TGTGCCAGCAGCTTGGGAGACAGGGCGTGGAACTATGGCTACACCTTC. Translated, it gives CASSLGDRAWNYGYTF.

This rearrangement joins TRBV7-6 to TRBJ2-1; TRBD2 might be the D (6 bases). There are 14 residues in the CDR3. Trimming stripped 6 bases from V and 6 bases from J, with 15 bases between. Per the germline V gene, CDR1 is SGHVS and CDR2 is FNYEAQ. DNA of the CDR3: TGTGCCAGCAGTCTCGTCGGGACTCCCAATGAGCAGTTCTTC. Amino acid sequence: CASSLVGTPNEQFF.

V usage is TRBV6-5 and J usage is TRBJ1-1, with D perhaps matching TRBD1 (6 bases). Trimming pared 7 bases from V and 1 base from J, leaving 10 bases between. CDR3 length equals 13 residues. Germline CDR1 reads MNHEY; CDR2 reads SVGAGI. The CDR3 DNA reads TGTGCCAGCAAGAGGGGGGGGAACACTGAAGCTTTCTTT. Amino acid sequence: CASKRGGNTEAFF.

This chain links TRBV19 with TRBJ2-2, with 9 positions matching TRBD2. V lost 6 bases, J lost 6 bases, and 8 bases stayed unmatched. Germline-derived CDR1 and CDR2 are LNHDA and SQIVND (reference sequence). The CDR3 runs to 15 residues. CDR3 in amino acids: CASRWGTSLAGELFF. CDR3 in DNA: TGTGCCAGTAGATGGGGGACTAGCCTTGCCGGGGAGCTGTTTTTT.

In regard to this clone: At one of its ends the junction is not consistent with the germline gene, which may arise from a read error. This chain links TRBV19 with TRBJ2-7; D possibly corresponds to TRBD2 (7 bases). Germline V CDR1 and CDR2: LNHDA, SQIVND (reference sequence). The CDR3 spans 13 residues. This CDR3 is CASSIFPGGPPHF. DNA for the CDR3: TGTGCCAGTAGTATCTTTCCGGGGGGCCCTCCGCACTTC.

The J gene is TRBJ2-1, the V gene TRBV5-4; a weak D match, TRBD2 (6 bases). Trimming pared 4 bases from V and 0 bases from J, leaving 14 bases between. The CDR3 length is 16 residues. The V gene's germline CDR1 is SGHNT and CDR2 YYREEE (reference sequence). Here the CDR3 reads CASSKNRGSSYNEQFF. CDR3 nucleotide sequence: TGTGCCAGCAGCAAAAATCGGGGGAGCTCCTACAATGAGCAGTTCTTC.

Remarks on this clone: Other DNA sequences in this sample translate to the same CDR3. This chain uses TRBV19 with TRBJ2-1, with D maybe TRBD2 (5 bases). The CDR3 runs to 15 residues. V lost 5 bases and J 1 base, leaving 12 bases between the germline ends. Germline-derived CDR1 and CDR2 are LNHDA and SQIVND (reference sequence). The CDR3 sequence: CASSFDRGSYNEQFF. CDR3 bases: TGTGCCAGTAGTTTTGATCGAGGGTCCTACAATGAGCAGTTCTTC.

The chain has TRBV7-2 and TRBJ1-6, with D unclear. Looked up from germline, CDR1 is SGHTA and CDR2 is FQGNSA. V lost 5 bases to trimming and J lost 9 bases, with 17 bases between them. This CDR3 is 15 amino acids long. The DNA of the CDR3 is TGTGCCAGCAGCCCGCGACTGGGTCTGAGTTCACCCCTCCACTTT. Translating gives CASSPRLGLSSPLHF.

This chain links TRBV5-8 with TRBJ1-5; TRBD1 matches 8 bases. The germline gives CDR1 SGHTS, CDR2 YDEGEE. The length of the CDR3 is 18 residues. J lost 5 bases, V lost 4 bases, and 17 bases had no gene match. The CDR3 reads CASSQGALLGPSDQPQHF. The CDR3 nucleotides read TGTGCCAGCAGCCAGGGGGCCCTCCTGGGTCCGTCCGATCAGCCCCAGCATTTT. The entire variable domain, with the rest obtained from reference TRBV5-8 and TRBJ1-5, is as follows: EAGVTQSPTHLIKTRGQQATLRCSPISGHTSVYWYQQALGLGLQFLLWYDEGEERNRGNFPPRFSGRQFPNYSSELNVNALELEDSALYLCASSQGALLGPSDQPQHFGDGTRLSIL.

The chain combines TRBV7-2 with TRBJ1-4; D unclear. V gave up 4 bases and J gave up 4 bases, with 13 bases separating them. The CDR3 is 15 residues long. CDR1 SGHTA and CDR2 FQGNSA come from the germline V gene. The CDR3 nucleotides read TGTGCCAGCAGCTCCAAGCTGGTCGATAATGAAAAACTGTTTTTT. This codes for CASSSKLVDNEKLFF.

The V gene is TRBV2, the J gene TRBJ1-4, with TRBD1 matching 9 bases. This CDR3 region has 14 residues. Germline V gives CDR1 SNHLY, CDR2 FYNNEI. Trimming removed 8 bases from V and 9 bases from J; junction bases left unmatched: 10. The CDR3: CASFDPGTGKKLFF. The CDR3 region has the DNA TGTGCCAGCTTTGATCCCGGGACAGGGAAAAAACTGTTTTTT.

Written as DNA, the CDR3 is TGCAGCGTTGAAGATGGGCGCAGGTCCAGCTCCTACGAGCAGTACTTC. This codes for CSVEDGRRSSSYEQYF. V and J are TRBV29-1 and TRBJ2-7; unclear D gene. This CDR3 is built from 16 residues. V was pared by 0 bases and J by 0 bases, with 15 bases between. Looked up from germline, CDR1 is SQVTM and CDR2 is ANQGSEA.

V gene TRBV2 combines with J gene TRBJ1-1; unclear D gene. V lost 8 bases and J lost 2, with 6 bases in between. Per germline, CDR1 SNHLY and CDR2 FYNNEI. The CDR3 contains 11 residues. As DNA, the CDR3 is TGTGCCAGCGGAGGAAACACTGAAGCTTTCTTT. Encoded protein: CASGGNTEAFF.

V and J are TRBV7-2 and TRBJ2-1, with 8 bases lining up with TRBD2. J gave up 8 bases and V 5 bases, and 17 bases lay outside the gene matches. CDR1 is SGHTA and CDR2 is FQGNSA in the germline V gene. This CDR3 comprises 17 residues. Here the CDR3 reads CASSQSLTSGSKDEQFF. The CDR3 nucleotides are TGTGCCAGCAGCCAATCCCTCACTAGCGGATCCAAGGATGAGCAGTTCTTC.

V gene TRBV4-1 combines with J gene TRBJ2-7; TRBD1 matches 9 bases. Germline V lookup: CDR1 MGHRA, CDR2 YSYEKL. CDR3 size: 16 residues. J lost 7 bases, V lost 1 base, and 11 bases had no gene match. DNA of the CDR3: TGCGCCAGCAGCCAAGTTTTAGACAGGGGGATGAGAGAGCAGTACTTC. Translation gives CASSQVLDRGMREQYF.

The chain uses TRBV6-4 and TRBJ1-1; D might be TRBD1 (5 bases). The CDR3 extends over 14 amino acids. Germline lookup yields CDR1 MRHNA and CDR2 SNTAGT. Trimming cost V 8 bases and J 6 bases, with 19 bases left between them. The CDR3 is CASQFLGQGPEAFF. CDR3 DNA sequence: TGTGCCAGCCAATTCCTAGGGCAGGGCCCTGAAGCTTTCTTT.

CDR3 DNA: TGTGCCAGCAGCTTAGGAGGTTCCCCGGGGCAGTTCTTC. This encodes CASSLGGSPGQFF. The chain joins TRBV7-8 to TRBJ2-1; D not resolved. The CDR3 covers 13 residues. The ends were cut back, 1 base at V and 12 bases at J, with 13 bases in the middle. Germline V gives CDR1 SGHVS, CDR2 FQNEAQ.

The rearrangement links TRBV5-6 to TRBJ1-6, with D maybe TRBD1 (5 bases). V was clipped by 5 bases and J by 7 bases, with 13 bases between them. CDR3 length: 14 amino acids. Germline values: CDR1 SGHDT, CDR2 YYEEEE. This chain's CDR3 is CASSYDSRNSPLHF. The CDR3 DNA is TGTGCCAGCAGTTATGACAGCCGAAATTCACCCCTCCACTTT.